This entry is about one TCR beta chain. Its target is not known. The CDR3 is made up of 14 amino acids. V lost 1 base and J lost 1, with 7 bases in between. Per germline, CDR1 KGHSH and CDR2 LQKENI. This record comes from a study of cytomegalovirus exposure and HLA in healthy donors. In the PCR, 60 Vbeta and 13 Jbeta primers were used. This table comes from immunoSEQ multiplex PCR, and its TCRdb copy is limited to in-frame clones, with some not included. The sample includes approximately 120,000 clones, around 80% of them seen just once. Study-wide points: Only CMV serostatus was available as immune exposure information. Rarity held for most TCR sequences, but there were some public TCRs that occurred in many donors. The CMV antigen specificity of a few CMV-associated chains was confirmed through in vitro analysis. In an earlier analysis, most TCR beta V segments were productive about 90% or about 30% of the time.

Sequencing used PBMCs. The V gene is TRBV18, the J gene TRBJ1-1; D unresolved. The receptor was derived from a man aged 25 to 45 in good health and CMV-seropositive. CDR3 loop: CASSPLVANTEAFF. The CDR3 DNA reads TGTGCCAGCTCACCACTTGTAGCGAACACTGAAGCTTTCTTT.